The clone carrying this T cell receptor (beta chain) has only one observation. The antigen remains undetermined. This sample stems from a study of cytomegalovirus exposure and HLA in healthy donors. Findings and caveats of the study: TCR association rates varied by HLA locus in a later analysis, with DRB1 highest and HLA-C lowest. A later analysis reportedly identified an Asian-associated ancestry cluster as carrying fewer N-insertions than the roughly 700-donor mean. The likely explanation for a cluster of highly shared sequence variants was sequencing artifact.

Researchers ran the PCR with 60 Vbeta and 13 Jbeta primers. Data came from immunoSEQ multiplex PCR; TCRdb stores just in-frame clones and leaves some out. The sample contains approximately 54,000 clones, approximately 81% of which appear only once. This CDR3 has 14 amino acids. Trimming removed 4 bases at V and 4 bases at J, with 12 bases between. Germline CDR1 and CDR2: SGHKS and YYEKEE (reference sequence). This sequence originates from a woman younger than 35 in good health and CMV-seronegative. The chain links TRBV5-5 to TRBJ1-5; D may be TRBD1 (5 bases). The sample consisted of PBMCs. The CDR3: CASSPTTENQPQHF. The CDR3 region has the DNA TGTGCCAGCAGCCCAACGACAGAAAATCAGCCCCAGCATTTT. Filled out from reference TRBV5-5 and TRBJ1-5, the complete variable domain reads DAGVTQSPTHLIKTRGQQVTLRCSPISGHKSVSWYQQVLGQGPQFIFQYYEKEERGRGNFPDRFSARQFPNYSSELNVNALLLGDSALYLCASSPTTENQPQHFGDGTRLSIL.